This is a list of T cell receptor beta chains from one sample in a study of cytomegalovirus exposure and HLA in healthy donors. Only in-frame clones appear in the TCRdb table, and some are missing; sequencing was by immunoSEQ multiplex PCR. The table shows around 150,000 clones, with roughly 77% occurring only once. Sequencing input: PBMCs. The source of these receptors is a human donor in good health. Each CDR3 is given with its conserved first and last residue. The order of the fields is V gene, CDR3 protein.

V gene: TRBV9; CDR3 protein: CASSGRQGTTNEKLFF
V gene: TRBV14; CDR3 protein: CASSSYRVRDTEAFF
V gene: TRBV7-8; CDR3 protein: CASSLEGALGNQPQHF
V gene: TRBV6-5; CDR3 protein: CASSYNGITEAFF
V gene: TRBV28; CDR3 protein: CASNRDISYNEQFF
V gene: TRBV6-5; CDR3 protein: CASRRGGGEVGYTF
V gene: TRBV6-1; CDR3 protein: CASSDSEQYF
V gene: TRBV7-8; CDR3 protein: CASSSTRRPNQPQHF
V gene: TRBV19; CDR3 protein: CATTGDLYNEQFF
V gene: TRBV27; CDR3 protein: CASRIQGAYEQYF
V gene: TRBV7-2; CDR3 protein: CASSLWLAGGDTQYF
V gene: TRBV2; CDR3 protein: CASKDRGLGREQFF
V gene: TRBV19; CDR3 protein: CASRPGTEGRVGANVLTF
V gene: TRBV7-4; CDR3 protein: CASRRGGFIAPKTLIHGYTF
V gene: TRBV13; CDR3 protein: CASSPGPGQGNRYNSPLHF
V gene: TRBV27; CDR3 protein: CASSLDVSGTQYF
V gene: TRBV15; CDR3 protein: CATSRELQGRWTEAFF
V gene: TRBV10-1; CDR3 protein: CASSDGTGGDTGELFF
V gene: TRBV4-1; CDR3 protein: CASSHLNGRASYNEQFF
V gene: TRBV5-1; CDR3 protein: CASSLAPVNSGNTIYF
V gene: TRBV30; CDR3 protein: CAWRLWDRGLEKLFF
V gene: TRBV19; CDR3 protein: CASSPPTVSNEQFF
V gene: TRBV2; CDR3 protein: CASSPDRGTDTQYF
V gene: TRBV10-1; CDR3 protein: CASSPSGTAYEQYF
V gene: TRBV7-2; CDR3 protein: CASSSDRGGRGYTF
V gene: TRBV19; CDR3 protein: CASLEDFTDTQYF
V gene: TRBV5-1; CDR3 protein: CASSDHIETFPNEKLFF
V gene: TRBV10-2; CDR3 protein: CASSSDTSYGYTF
V gene: TRBV19; CDR3 protein: CASQTEPGHARHDTGELFF
V gene: TRBV5-4; CDR3 protein: CASSSTGGGGYTF
V gene: TRBV5-6; CDR3 protein: CASSMTSGGLMQYF
V gene: TRBV2; CDR3 protein: CASSETGFNYGYTF
V gene: TRBV19; CDR3 protein: CASSFEQGRRVFF
V gene: TRBV4-3; CDR3 protein: CASSQDWTGVNQPQHF
V gene: TRBV10-2; CDR3 protein: CASSARDIRDGYTF
V gene: TRBV7-8; CDR3 protein: CASSFGTGNQPQHF
V gene: TRBV19; CDR3 protein: CASSLGQGSGEAFF
V gene: TRBV4-2; CDR3 protein: CASRRTGVHTEAFF
V gene: TRBV25-1; CDR3 protein: CASSVLYEQYF
V gene: TRBV19; CDR3 protein: CASSIGGRITDTQYF
V gene: TRBV5-1; CDR3 protein: CASSPDRVNEQFF
V gene: TRBV5-6; CDR3 protein: CASSRPTGSLSYGYPF
V gene: TRBV5-1; CDR3 protein: CASSWGLVDPYEQYF
V gene: TRBV27; CDR3 protein: CASSLDGGWQYF
V gene: TRBV5-1; CDR3 protein: CASSLGPGSTGREGEQYF
V gene: TRBV9; CDR3 protein: CASSVGPSASGITDTQYF
V gene: TRBV13; CDR3 protein: CASSWTGVGEQYF
V gene: TRBV25-1; CDR3 protein: CASSEEAGTETQYF
V gene: TRBV20-1; CDR3 protein: CSGQINEKLFF
V gene: TRBV19; CDR3 protein: CASSRYFEAFF
V gene: TRBV18; CDR3 protein: CASSPDTGREVQGANYGYTF
V gene: TRBV5-4; CDR3 protein: CASSSGLAETDTQYF
V gene: TRBV4-1; CDR3 protein: CASSQTGTPNTEAFF
V gene: TRBV4-3; CDR3 protein: CASSQDLRNTIYF
V gene: TRBV6-5; CDR3 protein: CASSYSLAGGYEQYF
V gene: TRBV19; CDR3 protein: CASSNLEMDEQYF
V gene: TRBV28; CDR3 protein: CASSYGRKETQYF
V gene: TRBV28; CDR3 protein: CASRILPGGAGEQYF